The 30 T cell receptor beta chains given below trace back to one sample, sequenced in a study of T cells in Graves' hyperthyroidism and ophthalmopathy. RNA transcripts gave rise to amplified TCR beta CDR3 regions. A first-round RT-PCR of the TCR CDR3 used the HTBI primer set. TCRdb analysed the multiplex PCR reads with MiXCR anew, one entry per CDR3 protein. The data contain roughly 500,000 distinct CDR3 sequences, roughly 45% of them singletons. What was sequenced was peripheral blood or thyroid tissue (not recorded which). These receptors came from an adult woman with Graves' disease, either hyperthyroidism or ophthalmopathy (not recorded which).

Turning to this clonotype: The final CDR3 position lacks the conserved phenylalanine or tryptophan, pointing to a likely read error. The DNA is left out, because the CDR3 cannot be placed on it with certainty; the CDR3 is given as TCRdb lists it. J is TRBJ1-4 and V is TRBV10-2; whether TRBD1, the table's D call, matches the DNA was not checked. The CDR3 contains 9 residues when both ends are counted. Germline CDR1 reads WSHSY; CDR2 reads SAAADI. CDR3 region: CASSDEALR.

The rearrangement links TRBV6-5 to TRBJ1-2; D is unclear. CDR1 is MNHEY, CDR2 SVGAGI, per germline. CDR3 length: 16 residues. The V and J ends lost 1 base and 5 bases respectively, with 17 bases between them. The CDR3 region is CASSYLRDTTDYGYTF. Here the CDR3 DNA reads TGTGCCAGCAGTTACTTGAGAGACACTACCGATTATGGCTACACCTTC.

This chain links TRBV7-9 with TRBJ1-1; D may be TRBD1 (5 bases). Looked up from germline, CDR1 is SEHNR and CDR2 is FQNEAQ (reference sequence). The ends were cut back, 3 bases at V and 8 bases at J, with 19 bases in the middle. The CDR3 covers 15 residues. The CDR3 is CASSLGGGFSIEAFF. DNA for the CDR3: TGTGCCAGCAGCTTGGGGGGAGGCTTCTCGATCGAAGCTTTCTTT.

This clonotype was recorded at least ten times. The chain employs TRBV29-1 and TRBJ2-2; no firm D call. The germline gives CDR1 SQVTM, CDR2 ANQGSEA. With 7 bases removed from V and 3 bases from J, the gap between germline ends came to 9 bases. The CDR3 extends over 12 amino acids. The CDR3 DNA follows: TGCAGCGCAGCCAAAGACACCGGGGAGCTGTTTTTT. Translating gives CSAAKDTGELFF.

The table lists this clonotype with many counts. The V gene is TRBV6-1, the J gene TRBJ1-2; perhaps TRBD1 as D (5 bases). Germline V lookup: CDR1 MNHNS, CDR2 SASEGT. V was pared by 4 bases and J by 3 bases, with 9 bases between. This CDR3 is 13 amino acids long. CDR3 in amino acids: CASSVARDYGYTF. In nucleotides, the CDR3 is TGTGCCAGCAGTGTGGCCAGGGACTATGGCTACACCTTC.

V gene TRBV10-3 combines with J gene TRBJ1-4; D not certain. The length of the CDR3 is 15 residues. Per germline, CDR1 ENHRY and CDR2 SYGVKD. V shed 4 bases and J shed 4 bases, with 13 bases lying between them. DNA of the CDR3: TGTGCCATCAGTGCGTCAGAGAGCCTTAATGAAAAACTGTTTTTT. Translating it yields CAISASESLNEKLFF.

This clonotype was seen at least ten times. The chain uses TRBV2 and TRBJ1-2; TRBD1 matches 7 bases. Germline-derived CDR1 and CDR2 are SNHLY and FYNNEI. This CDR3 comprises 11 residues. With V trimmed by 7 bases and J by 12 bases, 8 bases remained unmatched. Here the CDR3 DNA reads TGTGCCAGCACGGGGGACAGCGCGCACACCTTC. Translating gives CASTGDSAHTF.

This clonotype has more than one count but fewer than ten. The CDR3 region has the DNA TGTGCCAGCAGTCTCGCAGTTGGCCTCGTCTATGGCTACACCTTC. It translates to CASSLAVGLVYGYTF. V is TRBV28 and J is TRBJ1-2; D is uncertain. Germline CDR1 MDHEN, CDR2 SYDVKM. V lost 5 bases and J lost 4, with 17 bases in between. The CDR3 totals 15 residues.

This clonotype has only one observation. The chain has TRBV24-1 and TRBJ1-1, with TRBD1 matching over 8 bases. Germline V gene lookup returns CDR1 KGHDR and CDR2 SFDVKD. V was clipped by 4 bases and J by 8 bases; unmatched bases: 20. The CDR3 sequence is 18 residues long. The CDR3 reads CATSEGGGGRQGTVEAFF. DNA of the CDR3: TGTGCCACCAGTGAGGGGGGGGGGGGGAGACAGGGGACCGTCGAAGCTTTCTTT.

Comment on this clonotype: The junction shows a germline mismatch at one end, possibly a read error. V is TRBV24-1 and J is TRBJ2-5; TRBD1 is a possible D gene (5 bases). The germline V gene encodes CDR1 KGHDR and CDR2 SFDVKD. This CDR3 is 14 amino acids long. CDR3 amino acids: CASSESPGRETQYF. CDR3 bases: TGCGCCAGCAGTGAGTCACCAGGGCGGGAGACCCAGTACTTC.

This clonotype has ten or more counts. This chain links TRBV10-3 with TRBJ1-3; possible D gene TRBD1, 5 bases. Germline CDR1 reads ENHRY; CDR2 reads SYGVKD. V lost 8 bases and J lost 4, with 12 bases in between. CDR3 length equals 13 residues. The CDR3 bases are TGTGCCATCCTCGGGGGTCGCGGAAACACCATATATTTT. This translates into CAILGGRGNTIYF.

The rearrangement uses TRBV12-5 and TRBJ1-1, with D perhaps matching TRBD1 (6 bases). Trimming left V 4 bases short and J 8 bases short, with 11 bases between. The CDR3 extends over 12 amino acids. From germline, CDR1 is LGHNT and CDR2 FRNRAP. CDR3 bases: TGTGCTAGTGGTTCCCCAGACAGGGAAGCTTTCTTT. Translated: CASGSPDREAFF.

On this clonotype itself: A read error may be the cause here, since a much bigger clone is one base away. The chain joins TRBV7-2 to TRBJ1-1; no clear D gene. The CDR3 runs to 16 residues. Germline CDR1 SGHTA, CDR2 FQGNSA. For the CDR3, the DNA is TGCGCCAGCAGCCACGGCCGGGCCCCCCGCGACACTGAAGCTTTCTTT. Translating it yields CASSHGRAPRDTEAFF.

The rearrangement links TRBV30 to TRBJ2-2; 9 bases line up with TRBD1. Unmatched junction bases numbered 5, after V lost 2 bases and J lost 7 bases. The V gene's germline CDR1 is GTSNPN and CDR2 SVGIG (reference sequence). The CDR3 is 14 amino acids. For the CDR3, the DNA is TGTGCCTGGAGTACGGGACAGGGATACGGGGAGCTGTTTTTT. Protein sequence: CAWSTGQGYGELFF. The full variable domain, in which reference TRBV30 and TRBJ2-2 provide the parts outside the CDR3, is SQTIHQWPATLVQPVGSPLSLECTVEGTSNPNLYWYRQAAGRGLQLLFYSVGIGQISSEVPQNLSASRPQDRQFILSSKKLLLSDSGFYLCAWSTGQGYGELFFGEGSRLTVL.

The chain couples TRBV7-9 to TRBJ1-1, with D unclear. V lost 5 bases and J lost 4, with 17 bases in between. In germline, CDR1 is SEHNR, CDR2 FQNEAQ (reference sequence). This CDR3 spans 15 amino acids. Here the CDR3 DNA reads TGTGCCAGCAGCCAAGAAGGCCCCCTCGGCACTGAAGCTTTCTTT. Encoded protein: CASSQEGPLGTEAFF.

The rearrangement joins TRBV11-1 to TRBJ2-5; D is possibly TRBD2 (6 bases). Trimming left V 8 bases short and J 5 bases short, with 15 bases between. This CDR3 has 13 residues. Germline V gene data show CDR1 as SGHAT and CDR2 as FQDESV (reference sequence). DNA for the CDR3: TGTGCCAGCCGCCGACTAGAGAGGGAGACCCAGTACTTC. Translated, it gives CASRRLERETQYF.

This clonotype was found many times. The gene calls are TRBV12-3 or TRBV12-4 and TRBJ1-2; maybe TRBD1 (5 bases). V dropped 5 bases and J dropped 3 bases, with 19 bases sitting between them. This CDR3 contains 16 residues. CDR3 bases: TGTGCCAGCAGTCCTGGACAACCATTCTACCACTATGGCTACACCTTC. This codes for CASSPGQPFYHYGYTF.

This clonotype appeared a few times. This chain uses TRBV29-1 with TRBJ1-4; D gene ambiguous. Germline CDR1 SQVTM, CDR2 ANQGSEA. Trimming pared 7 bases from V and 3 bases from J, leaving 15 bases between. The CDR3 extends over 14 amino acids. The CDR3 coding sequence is TGCAGCGCCAGACGCCGGGTTGCTAATGAAAAACTGTTTTTT. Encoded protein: CSARRRVANEKLFF.

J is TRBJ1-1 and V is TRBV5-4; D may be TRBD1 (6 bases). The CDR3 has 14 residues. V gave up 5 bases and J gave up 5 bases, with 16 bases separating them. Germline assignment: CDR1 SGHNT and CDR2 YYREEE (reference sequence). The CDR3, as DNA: TGTGCCAGCAGGGCCCAGGGGCCTGAGACTGAAGCTTTCTTT. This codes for CASRAQGPETEAFF. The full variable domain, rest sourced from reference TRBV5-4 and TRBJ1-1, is ETGVTQSPTHLIKTRGQQVTLRCSSQSGHNTVSWYQQALGQGPQFIFQYYREEENGRGNFPPRFSGLQFPNYSSELNVNALELDDSALYLCASRAQGPETEAFFGQGTRLTVV.

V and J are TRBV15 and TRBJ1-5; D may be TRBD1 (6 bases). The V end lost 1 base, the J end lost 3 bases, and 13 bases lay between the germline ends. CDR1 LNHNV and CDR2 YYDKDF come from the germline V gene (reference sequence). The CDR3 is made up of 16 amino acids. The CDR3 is CATSRGSGHHNQPQHF. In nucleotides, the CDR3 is TGTGCCACCAGCAGAGGATCGGGACACCACAATCAGCCCCAGCATTTT. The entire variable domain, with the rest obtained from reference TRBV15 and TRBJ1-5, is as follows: DAMVIQNPRYQVTQFGKPVTLSCSQTLNHNVMYWYQQKSSQAPKLLFHYYDKDFNNEADTPDNFQSRRPNTSFCFLDIRSPGLGDTAMYLCATSRGSGHHNQPQHFGDGTRLSIL.

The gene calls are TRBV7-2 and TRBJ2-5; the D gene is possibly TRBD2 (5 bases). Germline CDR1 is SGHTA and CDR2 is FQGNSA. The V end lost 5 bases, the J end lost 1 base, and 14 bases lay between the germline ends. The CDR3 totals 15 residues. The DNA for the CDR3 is TGTGCCAGCAGCGTAGAGGGAAGGGTCCAAGAGACCCAGTACTTC. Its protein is CASSVEGRVQETQYF.

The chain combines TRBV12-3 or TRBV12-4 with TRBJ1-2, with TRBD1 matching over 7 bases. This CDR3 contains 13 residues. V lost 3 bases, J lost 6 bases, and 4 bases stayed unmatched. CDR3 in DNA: TGTGCCAGCAGTTTGTCCAGGGGGAATGGCTACACCTTC. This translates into CASSLSRGNGYTF.

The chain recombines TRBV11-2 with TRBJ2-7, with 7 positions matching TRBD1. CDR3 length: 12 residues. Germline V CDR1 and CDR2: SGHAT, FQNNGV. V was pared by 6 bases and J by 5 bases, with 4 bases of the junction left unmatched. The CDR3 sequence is CASRLTGDEQYF. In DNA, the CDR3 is TGTGCCAGCAGACTCACAGGGGACGAGCAGTACTTC.

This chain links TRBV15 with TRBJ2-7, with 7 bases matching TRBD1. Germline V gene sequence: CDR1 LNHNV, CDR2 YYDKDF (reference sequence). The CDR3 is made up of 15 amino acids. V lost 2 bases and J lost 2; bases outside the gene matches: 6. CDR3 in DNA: TGTGCCACCAGCAGATCTCGACAGGGAACCTACGAGCAGTACTTC. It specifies CATSRSRQGTYEQYF.

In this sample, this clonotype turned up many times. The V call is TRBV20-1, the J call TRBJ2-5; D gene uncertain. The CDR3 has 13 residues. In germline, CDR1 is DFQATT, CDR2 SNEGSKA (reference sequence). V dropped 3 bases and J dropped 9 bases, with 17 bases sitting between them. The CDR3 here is CSARPTFIEAQYF. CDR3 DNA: TGCAGTGCTAGGCCAACCTTTATTGAGGCCCAGTACTTC.

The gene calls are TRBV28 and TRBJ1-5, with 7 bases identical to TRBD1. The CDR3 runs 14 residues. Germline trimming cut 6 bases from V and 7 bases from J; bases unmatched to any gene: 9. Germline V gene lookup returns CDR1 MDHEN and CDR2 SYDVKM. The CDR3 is CASRDPGDRQPQHF. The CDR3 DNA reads TGTGCCAGCAGAGATCCCGGGGACAGACAGCCCCAGCATTTT.

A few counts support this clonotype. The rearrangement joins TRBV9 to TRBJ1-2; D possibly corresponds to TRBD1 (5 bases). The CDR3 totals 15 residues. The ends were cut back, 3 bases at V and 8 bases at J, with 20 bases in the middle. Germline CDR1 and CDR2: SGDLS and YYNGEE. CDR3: CASSERDGATGGYTF. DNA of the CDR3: TGTGCCAGCAGCGAGAGGGACGGGGCCACAGGAGGCTACACCTTC.

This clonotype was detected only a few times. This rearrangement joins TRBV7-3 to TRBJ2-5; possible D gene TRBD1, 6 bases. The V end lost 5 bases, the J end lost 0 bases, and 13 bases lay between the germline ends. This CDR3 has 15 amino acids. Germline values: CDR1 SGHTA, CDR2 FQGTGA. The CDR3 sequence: CASSKTGTYQETQYF. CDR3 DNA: TGTGCCAGCAGCAAAACCGGGACATACCAAGAGACCCAGTACTTC. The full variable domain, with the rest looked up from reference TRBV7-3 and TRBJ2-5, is GAGVSQTPSNKVTEKGKYVELRCDPISGHTALYWYRQSLGQGPEFLIYFQGTGAADDSGLPNDRFFAVRPEGSVSTLKIQRTERGDSAVYLCASSKTGTYQETQYFGPGTRLLVL.

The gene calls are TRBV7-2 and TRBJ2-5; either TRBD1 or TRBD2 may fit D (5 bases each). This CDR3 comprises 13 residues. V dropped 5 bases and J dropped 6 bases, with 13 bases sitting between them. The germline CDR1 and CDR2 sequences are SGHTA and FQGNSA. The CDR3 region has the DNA TGTGCCAGCAGCACGGGACCGCAGCAGACCCAGTACTTC. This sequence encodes CASSTGPQQTQYF.

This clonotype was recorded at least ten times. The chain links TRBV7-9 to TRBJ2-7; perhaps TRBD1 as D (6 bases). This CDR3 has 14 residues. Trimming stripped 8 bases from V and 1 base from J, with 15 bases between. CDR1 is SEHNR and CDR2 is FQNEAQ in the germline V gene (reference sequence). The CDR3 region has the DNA TGTGCCAGCGCCTCCGGCACAGGGTCCTACGAGCAGTACTTC. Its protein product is CASASGTGSYEQYF.